The clone carrying this T cell receptor (beta chain) was recorded many times. What it binds is not known. A much bigger clone sits one base away, suggesting this may be a read error. V gave up 6 bases and J gave up 6 bases, with 18 bases separating them. CDR3 length equals 16 residues. TCRdb reanalysed the multiplex PCR reads using MiXCR and keeps one entry per CDR3 protein. The data contain 150,000 to 200,000 distinct CDR3 sequences, about 33% of them singletons. Samples came from axillary lymph nodes draining the breast cancer. The data stem from a study of breast tumors, draining lymph nodes, adjacent tissues. Overall study results and limits: Tumor and nontumor repertoires were significantly more similar in luminal-like than in basal-like breast cancer. Tumor T cell lymph node origin was a supported hypothesis, not proven. Tumors had less TCR diversity than lymph nodes, more than nontumor tissue.

The sequence derives from a female donor with breast cancer. Some clones in this sample may be carry-over from other donors' samples. This rearrangement joins TRBV12-3 or TRBV12-4 to TRBJ1-6; possibly TRBD1 for D (5 bases). The sample taken for sequencing was axillary lymph node tissue. The CDR3 sequence: CASRDTGRGRNSPLHF. In nucleotides, the CDR3 is TGTGCCAGCAGAGACACAGGAAGAGGACGTAATTCACCCCTCCACTTT.